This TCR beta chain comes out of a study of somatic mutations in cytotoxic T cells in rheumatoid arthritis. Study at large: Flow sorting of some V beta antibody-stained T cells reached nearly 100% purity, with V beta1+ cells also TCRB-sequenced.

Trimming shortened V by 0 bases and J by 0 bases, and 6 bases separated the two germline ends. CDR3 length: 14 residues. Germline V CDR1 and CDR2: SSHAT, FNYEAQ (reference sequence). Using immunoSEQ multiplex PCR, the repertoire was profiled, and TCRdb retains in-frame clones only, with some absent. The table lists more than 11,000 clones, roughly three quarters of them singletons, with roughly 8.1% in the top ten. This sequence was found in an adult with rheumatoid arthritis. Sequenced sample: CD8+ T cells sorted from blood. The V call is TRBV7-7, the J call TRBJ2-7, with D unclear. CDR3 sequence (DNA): TGTGCCAGCAGCTTAGCCCCTGGCTCCTACGAGCAGTACTTC. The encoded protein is CASSLAPGSYEQYF.